This TCR beta chain was captured by sequencing in a study of shared clonotypes between healthy human individuals (TCRdb year 2020). Concerning the study at large: Three men and a couple of women, aged 18 to 49 years, made up the cohort. To estimate repertoire size and how much clonotype sharing occurs between individuals, the study deeply sequenced the blood TCR repertoires of about five healthy adults. Different laboratories and diverse techniques were used to prepare libraries and sequence TCR repertoires, to increase sequencing depth and limit assay-specific biases. Leukapheresis yielded between about 0.9 and 9.5 billion PBMCs per donor.

Using the deep immunoSEQ assay, multiplex PCR amplified TCR CDR3 regions from genomic DNA. Extracted genomic DNA from each cell subset was distributed evenly across all wells of several immunoSEQ 96-well plates, and each plate was treated as a replicate. Each replicate PCR for unsorted PBMC received roughly 300 ng genomic DNA, equal to about 30,000 T cell genomes. Ten immunoSEQ deep assay plates were used to sequence unsorted PBMC genomic DNA. The purified libraries were quantified using a Qubit 3.0 fluorometer, sized with a Bioanalyzer 2100, and then quantified again using the KAPA Library Quantification kit. Every immunoSEQ 96-well plate was sequenced on a separate single-read 150-cycle Illumina NextSeq 550 flow cell. Per the authors' processing: Because the immunoSEQ output included only junctional sequences and no quality scores, the filtering could not be the same as the filtering used for full-length reads. Sequences were annotated with PyIR, a Python wrapper for IgBLAST v1.9, using IMGT germline references to assign V/J genes and CDR3. Any read was removed if the V/J assignment was weak (E-value above 1e-6), the CDR3 was missing, or the read contained stop codons, out-of-frame junctions, or ambiguous translated residues. A V3J clonotype was defined by an identical inferred V gene, J gene, and CDR3 amino acid sequence. To compute the percentage overlap between repertoires, the number of shared unique clonotypes was divided by the size of the smaller repertoire. Repertoire richness was assessed with RTK rarefaction, the Chao1 estimator, and Recon v2.1 estimates of unobserved clonotypes. Not all clones reach the TCRdb copy of this immuneACCESS table, which keeps in-frame sequences only. Checked studies attribute under half of the gap to unresolved V genes and leave the rest unexplained. Clone size and the V and J calls come from that table; the DNA yielded D and trimming. Here the sample has about 480,000 clones; over 60% occur a single time. The ten largest clones add up to about an eighth of the sample.

With respect to this clone: No antigen is known for it. The sample holds no much larger clone one base away, and base qualities are not on file.

The donors were healthy, HIV-negative adults with no recently reported acute infections or vaccinations. Only Caucasian adults living in Nashville, Tennessee, USA were represented among the donors. For unsorted samples, tens of millions of PBMCs were counted, and genomic DNA was extracted using the QIAamp DNA Blood Mini kit. Blood was collected by leukapheresis, and PBMCs were isolated by Ficoll-Histopaque density gradient centrifugation and then cryopreserved in liquid nitrogen vapor phase. CDR1 GTSNPN and CDR2 SVGIG are derived from the germline V gene (reference sequence). The CDR3 starts with the cysteine, ends with the phenylalanine, and has 14 residues. Of the read, only the CDR3 DNA is kept; its 42 bases are in frame from base 1. The junction carries 13 bases between V and J, which are trimmed by 0 bases and 5 bases respectively. Here is what the overall study found, with its caveats: The genetic and exposure-history diversity represented was limited by the small number of donors. Sampling was limited to blood, and TCR repertoires in tissue likely differ from TCR repertoires in blood. Pairwise subsampling led to the expectation that sequencing depth would affect the degree of clonotype sharing among donors.

The chain is assembled from TRBV30 and TRBJ2-5, and perhaps TRBD2 as D gene, on 6 matching bases. The sample was PBMCs. The clonotype comes from a woman between 40 and 50 years old in good health. Some clones in this sample may be carry-over from other donors' samples. The CDR3 amino acid sequence is: CAWSVRRVGETQYF. The sequenced DNA is TGTGCCTGGAGTGTAAGGAGGGTCGGGGAGACCCAGTACTTC.